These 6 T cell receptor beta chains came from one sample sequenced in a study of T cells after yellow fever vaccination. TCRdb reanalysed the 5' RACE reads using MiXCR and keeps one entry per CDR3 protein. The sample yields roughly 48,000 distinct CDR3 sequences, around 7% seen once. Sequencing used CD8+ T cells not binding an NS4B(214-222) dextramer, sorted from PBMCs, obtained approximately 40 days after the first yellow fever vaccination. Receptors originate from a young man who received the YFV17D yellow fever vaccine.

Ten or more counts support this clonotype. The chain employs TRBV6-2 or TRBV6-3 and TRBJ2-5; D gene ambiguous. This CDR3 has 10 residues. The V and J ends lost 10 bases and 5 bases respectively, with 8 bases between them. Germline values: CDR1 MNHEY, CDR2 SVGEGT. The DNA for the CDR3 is TGTGCCACCCTTTTTGAGACCCAGTACTTC. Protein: CATLFETQYF.

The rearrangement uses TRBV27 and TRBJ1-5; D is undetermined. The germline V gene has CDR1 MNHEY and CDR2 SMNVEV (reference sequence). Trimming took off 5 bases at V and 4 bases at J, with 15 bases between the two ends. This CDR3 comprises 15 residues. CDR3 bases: TGTGCCAGCAGTCCCGGGTGGGCAGAAAATCAGCCCCAGCATTTT. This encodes CASSPGWAENQPQHF.

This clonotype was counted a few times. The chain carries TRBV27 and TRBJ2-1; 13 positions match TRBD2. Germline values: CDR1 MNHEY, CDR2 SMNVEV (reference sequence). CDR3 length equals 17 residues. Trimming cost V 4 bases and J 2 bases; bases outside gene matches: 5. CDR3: CASSSGLAGVTYNEQFF. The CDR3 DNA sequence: TGTGCCAGCAGTTCCGGACTAGCGGGGGTGACCTACAATGAGCAGTTCTTC.

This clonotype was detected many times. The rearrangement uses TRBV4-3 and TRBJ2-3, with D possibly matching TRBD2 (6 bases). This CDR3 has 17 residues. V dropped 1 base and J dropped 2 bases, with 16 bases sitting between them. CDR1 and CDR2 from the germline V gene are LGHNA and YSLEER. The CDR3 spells CASSQVWVGGATDTQYF. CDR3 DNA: TGCGCCAGCAGCCAAGTCTGGGTGGGCGGGGCCACAGATACGCAGTATTTT.

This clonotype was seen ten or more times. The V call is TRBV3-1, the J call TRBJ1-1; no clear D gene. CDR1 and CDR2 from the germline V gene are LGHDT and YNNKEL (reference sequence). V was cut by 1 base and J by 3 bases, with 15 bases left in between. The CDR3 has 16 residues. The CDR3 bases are TGTGCCAGCAGCCAAGGCGTTGGGCTTGGGGACACTGAAGCTTTCTTT. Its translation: CASSQGVGLGDTEAFF. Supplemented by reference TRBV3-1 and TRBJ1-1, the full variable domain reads DTAVSQTPKYLVTQMGNDKSIKCEQNLGHDTMYWYKQDSKKFLKIMFSYNNKELIINETVPNRFSPKSPDKAHLNLHINSLELGDSAVYFCASSQGVGLGDTEAFFGQGTRLTVV.

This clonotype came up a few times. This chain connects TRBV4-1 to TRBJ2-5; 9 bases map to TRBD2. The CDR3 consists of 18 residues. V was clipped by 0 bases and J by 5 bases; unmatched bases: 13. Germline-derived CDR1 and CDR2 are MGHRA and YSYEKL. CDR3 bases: TGCGCCAGCAGCCAAGAACGGGGTGCGGGGGGGCGGGAGGAGACCCAGTACTTC. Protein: CASSQERGAGGREETQYF.